The 13 T cell receptor beta chains below were found in one sample sequenced in a study of control samples from healthy donors and cancer patients. Libraries were prepared by immunoSEQ multiplex PCR; TCRdb keeps only in-frame clonotypes and omits some of them. The repertoire holds about 28,000 clones, around three quarters seen once, with 22% in the top ten. The sample consisted of PBMCs. The receptors here all came from a man aged 55 to 70 with head and neck cancer.

This chain connects TRBV7-2 to TRBJ2-2; 8 nucleotides align to TRBD2. V lost 2 bases, J lost 7 bases, and 9 bases stayed unmatched. Germline CDR1 SGHTA, CDR2 FQGNSA. The CDR3 consists of 16 residues. This CDR3 reads CASSLFERERGGELFF. The CDR3 DNA is TGTGCCAGCAGCTTATTCGAGCGGGAGCGGGGCGGGGAGCTGTTTTTT.

The V gene is TRBV28, the J gene TRBJ2-7, with D possibly matching TRBD2 (5 bases). Per the germline V gene, CDR1 is MDHEN and CDR2 is SYDVKM. Trimming pared 7 bases from V and 2 bases from J, leaving 18 bases between. CDR3 length equals 15 residues. This chain's CDR3 is CASTFLPGSAYEQYF. For the CDR3, the DNA is TGTGCCAGCACCTTCCTGCCGGGATCCGCCTACGAGCAGTACTTC. The full variable domain, with the rest looked up from reference TRBV28 and TRBJ2-7, is DVKVTQSSRYLVKRTGEKVFLECVQDMDHENMFWYRQDPGLGLRLIYFSYDVKMKEKGDIPEGYSVSREKKERFSLILESASTNQTSMYLCASTFLPGSAYEQYFGPGTRLTVT.

This clone was seen once. The chain couples TRBV19 to TRBJ1-4; D possibly corresponds to TRBD1 (6 bases). V was cut by 2 bases and J by 7 bases, with 11 bases left in between. The CDR3 runs to 14 residues. Germline V gene data show CDR1 as LNHDA and CDR2 as SQIVND (reference sequence). The DNA of the CDR3 is TGTGCCAGTAGTATAATGGGGGCGGGTGAAAAACTGTTTTTT. This sequence encodes CASSIMGAGEKLFF.

V gene TRBV18 combines with J gene TRBJ2-1; 7 positions match TRBD1. V was pared by 0 bases and J by 8 bases, with 7 bases of the junction left unmatched. This CDR3 is built from 15 residues. The V gene's germline CDR1 is KGHSH and CDR2 LQKENI. In DNA form, the CDR3 reads TGTGCCAGCTCACCACCGTTAAAGGGGGCGGATGAGCAGTTCTTC. Translated, it gives CASSPPLKGADEQFF.

This chain links TRBV15 with TRBJ1-3; unclear D gene. The CDR3 loop spans 14 amino acids. V was trimmed by 4 bases and J by 3 bases, leaving 10 bases between them. Germline V gene sequence: CDR1 LNHNV, CDR2 YYDKDF (reference sequence). CDR3 DNA: TGTGCCACCAGCACGCTCCGGGGTGGAAACACCATATATTTT. Its protein is CATSTLRGGNTIYF.

The gene calls are TRBV18 and TRBJ2-1, with D perhaps TRBD1 or TRBD2 (5 bases each). Germline V gene lookup returns CDR1 KGHSH and CDR2 LQKENI. The CDR3 extends over 16 amino acids. Trimming removed 3 bases from V and 6 bases from J, with 18 bases in between. The CDR3 region has the DNA TGTGCCAGCTCACCCCCGGGGCAGGGTTCAGTCAATGAGCAGTTCTTC. Encoded protein: CASSPPGQGSVNEQFF.

This clone was seen only once. The genes are TRBV27 and TRBJ2-1, with 7 bases fitting TRBD1. This CDR3 contains 15 residues. CDR1 MNHEY and CDR2 SMNVEV come from the germline V gene (reference sequence). Losses at the gene ends were 6 bases for V and 3 bases for J; bases not matched to a gene: 8. The DNA of the CDR3 is TGTGCCAGCAGGGATGACAGGGAGCACTACAATGAGCAGTTCTTC. Translation gives CASRDDREHYNEQFF.

This clone was detected only once. CDR3 protein: CASRNRAEGYTF. The CDR3 DNA reads TGTGCCAGTAGAAACAGGGCTGAAGGCTACACCTTC. The chain employs TRBV19 and TRBJ1-2; D possibly corresponds to TRBD1 (6 bases). The CDR3 is 12 residues long. The V gene's germline CDR1 is LNHDA and CDR2 SQIVND (reference sequence). Deletions cut 6 bases from V and 8 bases from J, with 13 bases between.

The J gene is TRBJ2-2, the V gene TRBV27; D may match TRBD1 or TRBD2 (5 bases each). V lost 6 bases, J lost 4 bases, and 15 bases lay in between. Germline CDR1 and CDR2: MNHEY and SMNVEV (reference sequence). CDR3 length: 15 amino acids. In nucleotides, the CDR3 is TGTGCCAGCAGAAGATCGAGGGGAAGCACCGGGGAGCTGTTTTTT. It yields the protein CASRRSRGSTGELFF.

This clone came up once. The chain uses TRBV18 and TRBJ2-1; D remains ambiguous. Germline V gene lookup returns CDR1 KGHSH and CDR2 LQKENI. The V end was cut by 3 bases, the J end by 0 bases, with 12 bases between. This CDR3 is built from 16 residues. The CDR3 DNA follows: TGTGCCAGCTCACCCCCCACCAGGAGCTCCTACAATGAGCAGTTCTTC. Encoded protein: CASSPPTRSSYNEQFF.

The chain has TRBV28 and TRBJ2-7; possibly TRBD1 for D (6 bases). V lost 4 bases and J 0 bases, leaving 28 bases between the germline ends. CDR3 length: 20 amino acids. Germline V gene lookup returns CDR1 MDHEN and CDR2 SYDVKM. The CDR3 loop is CASSYPLDAERWTASYEQYF. CDR3 nucleotides: TGTGCCAGCAGTTACCCACTCGACGCTGAACGATGGACAGCCTCCTACGAGCAGTACTTC.

The chain joins TRBV3-1 (or the pseudogene TRBV3-2) to TRBJ2-1, with a tentative D call TRBD2 (6 bases). In germline, CDR1 is LGHDT, CDR2 YNNKEL (reference sequence). Trimming removed 1 base from V and 5 bases from J, with 15 bases in between. This CDR3 region has 16 residues. The CDR3 loop is CASSQGGTYNNNEQFF. DNA of the CDR3: TGTGCCAGCAGCCAAGGCGGGACCTACAATAACAATGAGCAGTTCTTC.

V and J are TRBV3-1 (or the pseudogene TRBV3-2) and TRBJ2-3; D ambiguous. CDR1 and CDR2 from the germline V gene are LGHDT and YNNKEL (reference sequence). V lost 4 bases to trimming and J lost 0 bases, with 5 bases between them. The CDR3 covers 13 residues. CDR3 bases: TGTGCCAGCAGCCCTCAAAGCACAGATACGCAGTATTTT. The encoded protein is CASSPQSTDTQYF.